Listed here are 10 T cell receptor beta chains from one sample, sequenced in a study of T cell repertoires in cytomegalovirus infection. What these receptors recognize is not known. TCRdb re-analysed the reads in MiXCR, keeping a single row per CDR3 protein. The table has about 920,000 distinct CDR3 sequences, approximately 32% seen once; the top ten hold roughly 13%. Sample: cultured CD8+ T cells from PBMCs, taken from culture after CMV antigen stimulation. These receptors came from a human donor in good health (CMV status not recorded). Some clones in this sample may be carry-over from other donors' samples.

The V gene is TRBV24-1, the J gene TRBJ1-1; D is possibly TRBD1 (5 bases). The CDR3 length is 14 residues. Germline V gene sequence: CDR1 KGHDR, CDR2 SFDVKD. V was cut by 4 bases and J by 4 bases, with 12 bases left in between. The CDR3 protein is CATSERGGGTEAFF. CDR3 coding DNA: TGTGCCACCAGTGAAAGGGGAGGTGGCACTGAAGCTTTCTTT.

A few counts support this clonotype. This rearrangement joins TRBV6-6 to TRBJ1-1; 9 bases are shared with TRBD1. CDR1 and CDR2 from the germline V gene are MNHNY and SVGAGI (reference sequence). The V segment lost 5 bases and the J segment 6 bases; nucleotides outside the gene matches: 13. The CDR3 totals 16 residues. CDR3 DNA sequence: TGTGCCAGCAGTCCTCCCCCCGGGACAGGGATCCCTGAAGCTTTCTTT. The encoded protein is CASSPPPGTGIPEAFF.

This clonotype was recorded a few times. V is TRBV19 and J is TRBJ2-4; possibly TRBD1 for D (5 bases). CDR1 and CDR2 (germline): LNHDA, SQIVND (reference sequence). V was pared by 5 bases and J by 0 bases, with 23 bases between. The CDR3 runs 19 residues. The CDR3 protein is CASSSQRGRQPEAKNIQYF. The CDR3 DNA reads TGTGCCAGTAGTTCACAAAGAGGTCGACAGCCCGAAGCCAAAAACATTCAGTACTTC.

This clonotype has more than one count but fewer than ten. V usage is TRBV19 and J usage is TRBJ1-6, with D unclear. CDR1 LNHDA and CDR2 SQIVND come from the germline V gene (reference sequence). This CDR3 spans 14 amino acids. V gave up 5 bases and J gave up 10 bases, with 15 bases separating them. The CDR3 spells CASSGSNGGSPLHF. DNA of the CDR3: TGTGCCAGTAGTGGGTCCAACGGCGGGTCACCCCTCCACTTT. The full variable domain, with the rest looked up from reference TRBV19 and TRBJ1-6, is DGGITQSPKYLFRKEGQNVTLSCEQNLNHDAMYWYRQDPGQGLRLIYYSQIVNDFQKGDIAEGYSVSREKKESFPLTVTSAQKNPTAFYLCASSGSNGGSPLHFGNGTRLTVT.

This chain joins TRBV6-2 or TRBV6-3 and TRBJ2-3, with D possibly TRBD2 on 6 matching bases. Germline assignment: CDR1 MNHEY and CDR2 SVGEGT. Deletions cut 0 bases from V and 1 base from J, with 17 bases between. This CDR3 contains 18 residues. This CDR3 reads CASSYSRSGGDRTDTQYF. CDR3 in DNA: TGTGCCAGCAGTTACTCGAGATCCGGGGGAGACCGCACAGATACGCAGTATTTT.

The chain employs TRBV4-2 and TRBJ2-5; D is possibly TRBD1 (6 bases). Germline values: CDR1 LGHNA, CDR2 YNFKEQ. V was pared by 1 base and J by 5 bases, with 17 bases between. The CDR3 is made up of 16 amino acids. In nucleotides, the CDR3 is TGTGCCAGCAGCCAAGGGGGGACACCCGAGGGGGAGACCCAGTACTTC. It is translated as CASSQGGTPEGETQYF.

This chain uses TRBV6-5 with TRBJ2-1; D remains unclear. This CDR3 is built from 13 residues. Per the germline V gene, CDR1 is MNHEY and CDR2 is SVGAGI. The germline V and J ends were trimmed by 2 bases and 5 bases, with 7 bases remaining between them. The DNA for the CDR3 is TGTGCCAGCAGTTACGGTCGGGACAATGAGCAGTTCTTC. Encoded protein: CASSYGRDNEQFF.

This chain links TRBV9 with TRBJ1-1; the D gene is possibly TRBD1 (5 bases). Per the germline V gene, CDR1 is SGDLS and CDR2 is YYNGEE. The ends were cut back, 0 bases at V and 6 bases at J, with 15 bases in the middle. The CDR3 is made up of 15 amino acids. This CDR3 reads CASSVATQGRPEAFF. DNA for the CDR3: TGTGCCAGCAGCGTAGCTACGCAGGGAAGACCTGAAGCTTTCTTT. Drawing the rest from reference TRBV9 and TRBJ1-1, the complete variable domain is DSGVTQTPKHLITATGQRVTLRCSPRSGDLSVYWYQQSLDQGLQFLIQYYNGEERAKGNILERFSAQQFPDLHSELNLSSLELGDSALYFCASSVATQGRPEAFFGQGTRLTVV.

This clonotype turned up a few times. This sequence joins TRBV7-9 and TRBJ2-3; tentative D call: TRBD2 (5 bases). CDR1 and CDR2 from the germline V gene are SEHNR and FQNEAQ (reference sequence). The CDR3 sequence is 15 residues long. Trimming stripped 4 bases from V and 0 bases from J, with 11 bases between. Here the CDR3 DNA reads TGTGCCAGCAGCTCCTTGGTAGCGAGCACAGATACGCAGTATTTT. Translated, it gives CASSSLVASTDTQYF.

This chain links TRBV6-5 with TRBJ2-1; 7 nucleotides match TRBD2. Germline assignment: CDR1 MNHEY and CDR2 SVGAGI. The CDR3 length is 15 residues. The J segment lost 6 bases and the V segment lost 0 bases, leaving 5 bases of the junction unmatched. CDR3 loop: CASSYSSGPRNEQFF. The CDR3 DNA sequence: TGTGCCAGCAGTTACTCTAGCGGGCCCCGCAATGAGCAGTTCTTC.